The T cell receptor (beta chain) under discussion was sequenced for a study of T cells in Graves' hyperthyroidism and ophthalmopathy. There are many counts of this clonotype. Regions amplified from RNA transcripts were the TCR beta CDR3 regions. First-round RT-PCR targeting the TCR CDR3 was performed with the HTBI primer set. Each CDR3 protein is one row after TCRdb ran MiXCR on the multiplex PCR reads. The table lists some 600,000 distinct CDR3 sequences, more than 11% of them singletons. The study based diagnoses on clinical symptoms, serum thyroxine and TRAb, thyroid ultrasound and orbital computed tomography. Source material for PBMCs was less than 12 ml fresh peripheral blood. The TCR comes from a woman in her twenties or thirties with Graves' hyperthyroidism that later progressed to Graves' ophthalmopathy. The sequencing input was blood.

The chain's CDR3 is CASSLRDPNNSPLHF. Written as DNA, the CDR3 is TGTGCCAGCAGCTTAAGGGACCCTAATAATTCACCCCTCCACTTT. The genes are TRBV7-8 and TRBJ1-6; possibly TRBD1 for D (5 bases). The CDR3 has 15 residues. The V end lost 2 bases, the J end lost 5 bases, and 10 bases lay between the germline ends. Germline V gene sequence: CDR1 SGHVS, CDR2 FQNEAQ.